This TCR beta chain came from a study of identical twins. Findings of the study overall: Fewer insertions were carried by abundant cord blood beta clonotypes, but none was seen in memory repertoires. There was more out-of-frame TCR alpha sharing in monozygotic twins than models estimated. Invariant cells of the MAIT and iNKT types might have partly distorted the zero-insertion analyses.

Unique molecular identifiers were present on cDNA, and template switching added a universal primer site. TCRdb reprocessed the 5' RACE reads via MiXCR and lists one record per CDR3 protein. Altogether 250,000 or so distinct CDR3 sequences are present, roughly 8% being singletons, with the ten largest covering less than 4%. As for this clonotype: Its specificity is not known.

The CDR3 runs 13 residues. Per germline, CDR1 MNHNS and CDR2 SASEGT. The V end was cut by 6 bases, the J end by 0 bases, with 7 bases between. This sample also belongs to another study, concerning yellow fever vaccine responses in identical twins.

J is TRBJ2-3 and V is TRBV6-1; D uncertain. This receptor was identified in a woman aged 18 to 35 in good health. Material: CD8+ T cells sorted from blood. The CDR3 here is CASSHPSTDTQYF. CDR3 nucleotide sequence: TGTGCCAGCAGCCATCCTAGCACAGATACGCAGTATTTT.